This T cell receptor (beta chain) was profiled in a study of T cells expressing NK-cell markers. Study-level information: The study drew TCR beta repertoires from sorted CD3+CD56+NKG2C+, CD3+CD56+NKG2C- and CD3+CD56-NKG2C+ T cells.

Turning to this clonotype: The antigen is unknown.

The CDR3 is made up of 14 amino acids. Germline V gives CDR1 DFQATT, CDR2 SNEGSKA (reference sequence). Findings and caveats of the study: About 1.0-7.0% of CD8+ T cells in about 6 donors belonged to dominant NKG2C+ clonotypes.

TCR beta cDNA was generated via 5'RACE template switching incorporating UMIs. For each CDR3 protein, TCRdb gives one entry from its re-call of the 5' RACE reads, without DNA. This listing includes a few hundred thousand distinct CDR3 sequences. The sequence was obtained from a woman in her forties or fifties in good health. Specimen: blood T cells: a sorted CD56 or NKG2C T cell subset, CD4+ or CD8+ T cells, or bulk PBMC T cells (not recorded which). J is TRBJ2-1 and V is TRBV20-1; TCRdb indicates TRBD2, and absent DNA this call remains unverified. CDR3 amino acids: CSARGLAEYNEQFF.